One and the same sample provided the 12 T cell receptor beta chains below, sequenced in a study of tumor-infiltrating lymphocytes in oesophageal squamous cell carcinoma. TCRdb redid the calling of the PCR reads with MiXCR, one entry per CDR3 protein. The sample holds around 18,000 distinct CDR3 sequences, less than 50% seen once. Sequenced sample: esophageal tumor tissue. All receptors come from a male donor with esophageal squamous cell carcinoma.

The DNA of the CDR3 is TGTGCCAGCAGTTACGACAGCTCTGGGGCCAACGTCCTGACTTTC. Protein product: CASSYDSSGANVLTF. The chain joins TRBV6-6 to TRBJ2-6; weak D call: TRBD1 (5 bases). The CDR3 extends over 15 amino acids. V gave up 2 bases and J gave up 0 bases, with 5 bases separating them. Germline values: CDR1 MNHNY, CDR2 SVGAGI (reference sequence).

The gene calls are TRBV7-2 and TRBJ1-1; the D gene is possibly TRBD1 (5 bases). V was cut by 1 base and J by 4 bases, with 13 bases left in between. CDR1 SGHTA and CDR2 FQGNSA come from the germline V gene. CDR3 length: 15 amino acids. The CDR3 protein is CASSLVLGESTEAFF. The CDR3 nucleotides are TGTGCCAGCAGCTTAGTGCTGGGGGAGAGCACTGAAGCTTTCTTT.

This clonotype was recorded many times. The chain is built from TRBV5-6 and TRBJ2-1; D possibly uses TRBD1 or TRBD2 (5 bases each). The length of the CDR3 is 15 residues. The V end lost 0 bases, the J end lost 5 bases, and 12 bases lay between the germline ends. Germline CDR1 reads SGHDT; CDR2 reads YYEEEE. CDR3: CASSLGGGLDNEQFF. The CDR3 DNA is TGTGCCAGCAGCTTGGGGGGCGGGTTGGACAATGAGCAGTTCTTC.

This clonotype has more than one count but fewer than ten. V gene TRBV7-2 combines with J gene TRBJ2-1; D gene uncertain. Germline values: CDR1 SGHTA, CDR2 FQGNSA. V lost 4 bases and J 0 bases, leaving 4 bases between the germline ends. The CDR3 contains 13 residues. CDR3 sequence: CASSSGSYNEQFF. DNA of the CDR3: TGTGCCAGCAGCTCAGGCTCCTACAATGAGCAGTTCTTC.

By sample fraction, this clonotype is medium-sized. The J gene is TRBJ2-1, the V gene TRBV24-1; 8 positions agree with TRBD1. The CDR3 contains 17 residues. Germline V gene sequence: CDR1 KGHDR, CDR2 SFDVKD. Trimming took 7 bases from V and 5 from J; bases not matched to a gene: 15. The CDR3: CATSSVTTGDGDNEQFF. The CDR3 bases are TGTGCCACCAGCTCGGTTACGACAGGGGATGGGGACAATGAGCAGTTCTTC.

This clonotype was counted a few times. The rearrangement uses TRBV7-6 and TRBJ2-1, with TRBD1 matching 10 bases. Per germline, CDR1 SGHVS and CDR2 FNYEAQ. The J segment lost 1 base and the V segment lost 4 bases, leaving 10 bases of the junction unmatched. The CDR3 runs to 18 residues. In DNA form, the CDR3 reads TGTGCCAGCAGCTCCAGGCCCGACAGGGGGCAGTCCTACAATGAGCAGTTCTTC. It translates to CASSSRPDRGQSYNEQFF.

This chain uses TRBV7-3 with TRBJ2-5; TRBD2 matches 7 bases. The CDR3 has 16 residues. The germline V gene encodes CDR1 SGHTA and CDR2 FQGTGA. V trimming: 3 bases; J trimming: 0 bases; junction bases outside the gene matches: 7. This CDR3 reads CASSFDRTRHQETQYF. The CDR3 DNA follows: TGTGCCAGCAGCTTCGATAGGACTAGACACCAAGAGACCCAGTACTTC.

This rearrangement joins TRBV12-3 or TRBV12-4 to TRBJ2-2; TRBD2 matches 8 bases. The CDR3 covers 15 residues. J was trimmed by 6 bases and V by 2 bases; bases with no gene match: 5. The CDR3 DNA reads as TGTGCCAGCAGTTTAAACAGCGGGAGTGCCGGGGAGCTGTTTTTT. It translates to CASSLNSGSAGELFF.

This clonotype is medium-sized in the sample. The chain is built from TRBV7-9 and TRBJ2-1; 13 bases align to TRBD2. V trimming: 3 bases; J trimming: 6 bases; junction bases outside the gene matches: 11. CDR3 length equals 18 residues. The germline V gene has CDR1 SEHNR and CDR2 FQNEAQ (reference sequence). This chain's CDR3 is CASSLGTSGMSKSNEQFF. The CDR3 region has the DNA TGTGCCAGCAGCTTGGGGACTAGCGGGATGTCCAAGTCCAATGAGCAGTTCTTC.

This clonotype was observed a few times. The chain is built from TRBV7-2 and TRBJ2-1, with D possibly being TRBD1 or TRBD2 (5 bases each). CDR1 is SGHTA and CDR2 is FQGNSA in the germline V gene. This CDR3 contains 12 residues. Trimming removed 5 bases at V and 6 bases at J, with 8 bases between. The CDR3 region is CASSVGTNEQFF. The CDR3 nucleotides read TGTGCCAGCAGCGTGGGGACCAATGAGCAGTTCTTC.

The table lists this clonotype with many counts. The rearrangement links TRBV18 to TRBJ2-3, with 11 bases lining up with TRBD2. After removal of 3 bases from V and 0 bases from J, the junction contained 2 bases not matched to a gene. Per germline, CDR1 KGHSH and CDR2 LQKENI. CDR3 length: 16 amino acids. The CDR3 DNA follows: TGTGCCAGCTCACCCCCTAGCGGGAGGAGCACAGATACGCAGTATTTT. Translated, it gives CASSPPSGRSTDTQYF.

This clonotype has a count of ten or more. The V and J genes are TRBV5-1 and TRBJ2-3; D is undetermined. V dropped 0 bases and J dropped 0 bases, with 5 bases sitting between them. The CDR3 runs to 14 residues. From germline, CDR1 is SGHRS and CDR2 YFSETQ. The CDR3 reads CASSLEHSTDTQYF. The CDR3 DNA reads TGCGCCAGCAGCTTGGAACATAGCACAGATACGCAGTATTTT.